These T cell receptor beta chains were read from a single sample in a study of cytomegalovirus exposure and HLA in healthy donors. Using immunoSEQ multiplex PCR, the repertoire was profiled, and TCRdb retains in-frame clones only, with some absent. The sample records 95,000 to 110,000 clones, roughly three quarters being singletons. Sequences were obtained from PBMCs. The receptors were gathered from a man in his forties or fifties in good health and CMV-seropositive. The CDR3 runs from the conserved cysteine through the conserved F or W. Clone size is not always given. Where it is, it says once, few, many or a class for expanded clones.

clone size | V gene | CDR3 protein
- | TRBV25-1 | CASSAGQGYEQYF
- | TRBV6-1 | CASRGTGSYEQYF
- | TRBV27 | CASSLRTSGRVRGTQYF
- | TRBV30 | CAWDDRNGEKLFF
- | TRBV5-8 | CASSLVSGENYEQYF
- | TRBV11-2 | CASTRRLWDSAYEQYF
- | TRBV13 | CASSLYLRDFNFTDTQYF
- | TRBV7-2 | CASKVIFGGRGEQFF
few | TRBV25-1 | CASSGNTNHSNQPQHF
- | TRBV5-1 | CASSFVAGRGETQYF
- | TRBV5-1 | CASSLGDLSYEQYF
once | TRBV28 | CASSLEAGVYEQYF
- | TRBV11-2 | CASSLVSGSFGTGELFF
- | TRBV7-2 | CASSSTGVKNEQFF
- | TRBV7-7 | CASSPGLAGGETQYF
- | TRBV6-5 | CASSYSGQEETQYF
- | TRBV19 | CASSTRGSLNTEAFF
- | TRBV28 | CASSDSGSYTGELFF
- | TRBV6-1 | CASRGTSSGEQYF
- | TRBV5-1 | CASSSDRAVEQYF
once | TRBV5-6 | CASSFARGTNTGELFF
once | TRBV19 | CASSTYGTQGAGEQYF
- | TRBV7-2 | CASSLVYGGRDEQYF
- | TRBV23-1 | CASSPGTQLYQETQYF
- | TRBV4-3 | CASSLTREYEQYF
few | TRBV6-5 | CASSPNTGTGEKLFF
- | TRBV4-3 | CASSHQIAGVTGELFF
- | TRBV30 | CAWNTPGQGIQNIQYF
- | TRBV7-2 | CASSLNRVIGYGYTF
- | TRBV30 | CAWSPGTGGYETQYF
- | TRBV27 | CASRPEAMNTEAFF
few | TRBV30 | CAWSGGAYNSPLHF
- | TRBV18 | CASSPPSLNTEAFF
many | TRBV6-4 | CASQREGGFMNTEAFF
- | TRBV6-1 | CASSASTSGSGSEQYF